This passage covers 4 T cell receptor beta chains from one sample sequenced in a study of beta chain features in type 1 diabetes. All of the isolated RNA was reverse transcribed, so expressed TCRB transcripts were sequenced. Produced via immunoSEQ multiplex PCR; TCRdb's table is partial and in-frame only. The top ten hold 0.012% of the sample, which has around 250,000 clones, around 25% seen once. Their antigens are not known. Study findings and constraints: Type 1 diabetes patients had TCRB CDR3s that were shorter (moderately but significantly so) in all four CD4+ subsets.

The sample comprised naive CD4+ T cells from blood. These receptors all stem from a woman aged 25 to 45 with type 1 diabetes.

In this sample, this clone turned up a few times. This sequence joins TRBV27 and TRBJ2-6; 8 bases align to TRBD1. Germline V gives CDR1 MNHEY, CDR2 SMNVEV (reference sequence). CDR3 length equals 17 residues. V gave up 9 bases and J gave up 2 bases; unmatched junction bases: 12. CDR3 sequence (DNA): TGTGCCAGTACCCCCGGACAGGGAGCTACTGGGGCCAACGTCCTGACTTTC. It encodes CASTPGQGATGANVLTF.

The chain combines TRBV7-3 with TRBJ2-1, with 12 bases lining up with TRBD2. Germline trimming cut 3 bases from V and 9 bases from J; bases unmatched to any gene: 3. CDR1 and CDR2 from the germline V gene are SGHTA and FQGTGA. The CDR3 has 14 residues. The chain's CDR3 is CASSFLAGGGEQFF. The CDR3 region has the DNA TGTGCCAGCAGCTTCCTAGCGGGAGGGGGTGAGCAGTTCTTC.

Worth noting for this clone: Other DNA sequences in this specimen translate into the identical CDR3. The V call is TRBV18, the J call TRBJ2-5, with 9 bases identical to TRBD1. This CDR3 contains 14 residues. CDR1 is KGHSH, CDR2 LQKENI, per germline. J gave up 1 base and V 3 bases, and 0 bases lay outside the gene matches. This chain's CDR3 is CASSPGQGQETQYF. As DNA, the CDR3 is TGTGCCAGCTCACCGGGACAGGGCCAAGAGACCCAGTACTTC.

This clone was recorded a few times. As DNA, the CDR3 is TGCAGCGTTGATAGCGGCAGCAAGCAGTACTTC. Protein product: CSVDSGSKQYF. The chain uses TRBV29-1 and TRBJ2-7; a possible D gene is TRBD2 (6 bases). V lost 3 bases and J 8 bases, leaving 11 bases between the germline ends. CDR3 length equals 11 residues. Germline V lookup: CDR1 SQVTM, CDR2 ANQGSEA.